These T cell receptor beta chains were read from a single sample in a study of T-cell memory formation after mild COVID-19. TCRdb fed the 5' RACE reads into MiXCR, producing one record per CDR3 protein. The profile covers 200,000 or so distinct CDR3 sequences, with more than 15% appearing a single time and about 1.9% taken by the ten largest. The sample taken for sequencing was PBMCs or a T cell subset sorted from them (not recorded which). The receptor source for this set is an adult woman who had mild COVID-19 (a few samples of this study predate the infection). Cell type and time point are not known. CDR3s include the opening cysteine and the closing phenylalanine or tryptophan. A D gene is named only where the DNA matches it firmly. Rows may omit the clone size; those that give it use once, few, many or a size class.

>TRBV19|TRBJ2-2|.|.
TGTGCCAGTAGTAATATAATCACCGGGGAGCTGTTTTTT
CASSNIITGELFF
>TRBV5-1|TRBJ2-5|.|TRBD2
TGCGCCAGCAGCGTGGGGACTAGCCTTTCCCAAGAGACCCAGTACTTC
CASSVGTSLSQETQYF
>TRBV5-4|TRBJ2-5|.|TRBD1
TGTGCCATCGGGACAGCCCCACAAGAGACCCAGTACTTC
CAIGTAPQETQYF
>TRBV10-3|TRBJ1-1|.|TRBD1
TGTGCCATCAGTGACGGGCAGGGGGCCGACGAAGCTTTCTTT
CAISDGQGADEAFF
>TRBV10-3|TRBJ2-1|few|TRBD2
TGTGCCATCTGGGAGCCGGGACTAGAAGAGTTCTTC
CAIWEPGLEEFF
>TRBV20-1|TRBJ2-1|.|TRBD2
TGCAGTGCCCGGCGAGCGGGGGACCCCGCGGGTGAGCAGTTCTTC
CSARRAGDPAGEQFF
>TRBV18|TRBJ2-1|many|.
TGTGCCAGCTCACCGATACAGGGTTCAAGTAACAATGAGCAGTTCTTC
CASSPIQGSSNNEQFF
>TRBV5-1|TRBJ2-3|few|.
TGCGCCAGCAGCCCGGGCCCCACAGATACGCAGTATTTT
CASSPGPTDTQYF
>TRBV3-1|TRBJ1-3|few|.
TGTGCCAGCAGCCAAGTTGGCGGACTCTCTGGAAACACCATATATTTT
CASSQVGGLSGNTIYF
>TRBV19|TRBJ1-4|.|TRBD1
TGTGCCAGCACCGGGACAGGTGATGAAAAACTGTTTTTT
CASTGTGDEKLFF
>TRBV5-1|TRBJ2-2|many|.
TGCGCCAGCAGCACAGGGTCGAACACCGGGGAGCTGTTTTTT
CASSTGSNTGELFF
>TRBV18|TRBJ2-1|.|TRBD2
TGTGCCAGCTCACCGCCCCAAGCGGGGAGGGCTAACAATGAGCAGTTCTTC
CASSPPQAGRANNEQFF
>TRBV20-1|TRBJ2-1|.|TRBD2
TGCAGTGCACCAACCCTAGCGGGGGTAGACAATGAGCAGTTCTTC
CSAPTLAGVDNEQFF
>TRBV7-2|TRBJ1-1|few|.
TGTGCCAGCAGCTTAGTCGGGACCGAGAACACTGAAGCTTTCTTT
CASSLVGTENTEAFF
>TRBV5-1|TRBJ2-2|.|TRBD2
TGCGCCAGCAGTATCGGGACTACCCTCGGCGGGGAGCTGTTTTTT
CASSIGTTLGGELFF
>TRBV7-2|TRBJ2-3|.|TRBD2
TGTGCCAGCAGCCCCTGGACTAGCGCGACAGATACGCAGTATTTT
CASSPWTSATDTQYF
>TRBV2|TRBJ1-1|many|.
TGTGCCAGCAACGCCCAGGGAGTGAACACTGAAGCTTTCTTT
CASNAQGVNTEAFF
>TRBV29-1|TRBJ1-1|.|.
TGCAGCGTTGAGCCTTGGGGGGGCGAGAACACTGAAGCTTTCTTT
CSVEPWGGENTEAFF
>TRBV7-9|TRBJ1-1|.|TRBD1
TGTGCCAGCAGCCTCTTAGACCGGGACAGCAACACTGAAGCTTTCTTT
CASSLLDRDSNTEAFF
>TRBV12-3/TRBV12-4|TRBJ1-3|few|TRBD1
TGTGCCAGCAGCCGGACAGGGAAAGGAAACACCATATATTTT
CASSRTGKGNTIYF
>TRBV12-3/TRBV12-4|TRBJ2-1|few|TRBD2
TGTGCCAGCAGTCTCCGGACTAGCGGGGGGATTGAGCAGTTCTTC
CASSLRTSGGIEQFF
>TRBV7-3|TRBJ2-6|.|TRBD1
TGTGCCAGCAGCCCAGCAGGACAGGGGGCTGGTGGGGCCAACGTCCTGACTTTC
CASSPAGQGAGGANVLTF
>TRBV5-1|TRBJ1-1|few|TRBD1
TGCGCCAGCAGCTCTGGGACAGGGGGAGTGAACACTGAAGCTTTCTTT
CASSSGTGGVNTEAFF
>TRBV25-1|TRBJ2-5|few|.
TGTGCCAGCAGTGCCCTTCTACCTCGGAGGGAGACCCAGTACTTC
CASSALLPRRETQYF
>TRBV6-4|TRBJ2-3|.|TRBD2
TGTGCCAGCAGTGACTTACCGGGACTAGCCACAGATACGCAGTATTTT
CASSDLPGLATDTQYF
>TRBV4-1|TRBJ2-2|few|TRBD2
TGCGCCAGCAGCCAAGATTTAGGCCTAGCGGGGGGTTCCGGGGAGCTGTTTTTT
CASSQDLGLAGGSGELFF
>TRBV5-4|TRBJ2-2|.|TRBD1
TGTGCCAGCAGCAAACGACAGGGACCCACCGGGGAGCTGTTTTTT
CASSKRQGPTGELFF
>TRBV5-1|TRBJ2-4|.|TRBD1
TGCGCCAGCAGCTTCCTCGAGGGGACAGGGAACATTCAGTACTTC
CASSFLEGTGNIQYF
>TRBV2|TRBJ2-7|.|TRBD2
TGTGCCAGCAGTATAGGACTAGCGGGACTTAACGAGCAGTACTTC
CASSIGLAGLNEQYF
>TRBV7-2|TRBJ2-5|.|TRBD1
TGTGCCAGCAGCTCAGCGACAGGGGGTGGGACCCAGTACTTC
CASSSATGGGTQYF
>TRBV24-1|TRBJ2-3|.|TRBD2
TGTGCCACCAGTGATCCCCGGCGGGAGGGAACAGATACGCAGTATTTT
CATSDPRREGTDTQYF
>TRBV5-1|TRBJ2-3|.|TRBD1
TGCGCCAGCAGCCGGGACAGGGAACTAGTGACGGATACGCAGTATTTT
CASSRDRELVTDTQYF
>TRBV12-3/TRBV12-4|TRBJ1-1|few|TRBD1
TGTGCCAGCAGTCCATCCGGGACAGCGAACACTGAAGCTTTCTTT
CASSPSGTANTEAFF
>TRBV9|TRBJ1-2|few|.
TGTGCCAGCAGCCCCCTTGTCGGGAACAGGGTGGGCTACACCTTC
CASSPLVGNRVGYTF
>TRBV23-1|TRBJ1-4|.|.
TGCGCCAGCAAGCCCGCGGCTAATGAAAAACTGTTTTTT
CASKPAANEKLFF